This T cell receptor beta chain was recovered during a study of T cells in Graves' hyperthyroidism and ophthalmopathy. Study observations and caveats: Most clonotypes expanded in thyroid above 0.001 were likewise present in blood.

This clonotype was seen only a few times. The antigen is not known. Germline V gene data show CDR1 as MDHEN and CDR2 as SYDVKM. V shed 6 bases and J 7 bases; nucleotides not matched to a gene: 4. The CDR3 runs 13 residues. Using RNA transcripts as the source, TCR beta CDR3 regions were amplified. HTBI primers were the set used in a first-round RT-PCR of the TCR CDR3. A single record per CDR3 protein comes from TCRdb applying MiXCR to the multiplex PCR reads. The profile covers approximately 600,000 distinct CDR3 sequences, with roughly 20% appearing a single time and over 30% taken by the ten largest. The source is a man younger than 40 with Graves' ophthalmopathy. The chain carries TRBV28 and TRBJ1-2; 11 positions match TRBD1. Sequencing was done on a sample of blood. CDR3 DNA: TGTGCCAGCAGGGCCGGGACAGGGGGTGGCTACACCTTC. This codes for CASRAGTGGGYTF.